One sample yielded the 15 T cell receptor beta chains listed below, sequenced in a study of cytomegalovirus exposure and HLA in healthy donors. Clones were sequenced by immunoSEQ multiplex PCR, and TCRdb holds only the in-frame ones, with some missing. The sample includes around 150,000 clones, about 90% seen only once; the top ten take about 2.9%. Source material: PBMCs. The origin of the receptors is a woman younger than 35 in good health and CMV-seropositive.

The chain carries TRBV28 and TRBJ2-7; maybe TRBD2 (6 bases). From germline, CDR1 is MDHEN and CDR2 SYDVKM. V was shortened by 6 bases and J by 4 bases, with 19 bases between the two germline ends. CDR3 length: 15 amino acids. CDR3 coding DNA: TGTGCCAGCAGCACCCCGGGGTCGGGAGCTTACGAGCAGTACTTC. It yields the protein CASSTPGSGAYEQYF.

The J gene is TRBJ2-7, the V gene TRBV28; D not resolved. The CDR3 sequence is 13 residues long. Trimming pared 6 bases from V and 3 bases from J, leaving 12 bases between. From germline, CDR1 is MDHEN and CDR2 SYDVKM. CDR3 in DNA: TGTGCCAGCAGGCCGGGTAGCTACTACGAGCAGTACTTC. Translated, it gives CASRPGSYYEQYF.

The gene calls are TRBV11-1 and TRBJ2-5; 8 bases are a match to TRBD1. This CDR3 region has 16 residues. After removal of 4 bases from V and 4 bases from J, the junction contained 11 bases not matched to a gene. From germline, CDR1 is SGHAT and CDR2 FQDESV (reference sequence). CDR3: CASSWRIAGGRETQYF. The CDR3 DNA reads as TGTGCCAGCAGCTGGAGGATAGCAGGGGGCAGAGAGACCCAGTACTTC.

The genes are TRBV19 and TRBJ2-2, with D hard to call. The V gene lost 6 bases and the J gene lost 0 bases, with 5 bases spanning the gap. The CDR3 sequence is 13 residues long. Looked up from germline, CDR1 is LNHDA and CDR2 is SQIVND (reference sequence). The CDR3 region has the DNA TGTGCCAGTAGCAATCCGAACACCGGGGAGCTGTTTTTT. This sequence encodes CASSNPNTGELFF. Together with reference TRBV19 and TRBJ2-2, the CDR3 gives the full variable domain: DGGITQSPKYLFRKEGQNVTLSCEQNLNHDAMYWYRQDPGQGLRLIYYSQIVNDFQKGDIAEGYSVSREKKESFPLTVTSAQKNPTAFYLCASSNPNTGELFFGEGSRLTVL.

The V call is TRBV30, the J call TRBJ1-2, with a possible D match to TRBD1 (6 bases). From germline, CDR1 is GTSNPN and CDR2 SVGIG (reference sequence). Trimming removed 5 bases from V and 6 bases from J, with 16 bases in between. This CDR3 is built from 13 residues. The CDR3 loop is CAWAGGGVNGYTF. The CDR3 DNA reads as TGTGCCTGGGCCGGGGGGGGCGTAAATGGCTACACCTTC.

The sample holds one count of this clone. The V call is TRBV9, the J call TRBJ2-2, with 8 bases matching TRBD2. J was trimmed by 4 bases and V by 6 bases; bases with no gene match: 8. The germline CDR1 and CDR2 sequences are SGDLS and YYNGEE. CDR3 length: 15 amino acids. CDR3 DNA: TGTGCCAGCAACATTGCCGGGAGGGCCACCGGGGAGCTGTTTTTT. Translation gives CASNIAGRATGELFF.

J is TRBJ2-5 and V is TRBV9; 7 bases line up with TRBD2. The CDR3 loop spans 15 amino acids. In germline, CDR1 is SGDLS, CDR2 YYNGEE. With V trimmed by 3 bases and J by 5 bases, 10 bases remained unmatched. The CDR3 DNA reads as TGTGCCAGCAGCGCCCCCGGGGGGACGGGGGAGACCCAGTACTTC. Amino acid sequence: CASSAPGGTGETQYF.

The chain employs TRBV27 and TRBJ2-7; D gene unclear. The V end was cut by 5 bases, the J end by 0 bases, with 8 bases between. The V gene's germline CDR1 is MNHEY and CDR2 SMNVEV (reference sequence). CDR3 length: 13 amino acids. The CDR3, as DNA: TGTGCCAGCAGTCTCGCGAACTCCTACGAGCAGTACTTC. This gives the protein CASSLANSYEQYF.

This clone was counted only a few times. The CDR3 region has the DNA TGTGCCAGCACCCCAATCCAGCCCCAGCATTTT. The encoded protein is CASTPIQPQHF. The V gene is TRBV7-4, the J gene TRBJ1-5; D is unresolved. Trimming removed 7 bases from V and 7 bases from J, with 8 bases in between. Germline assignment: CDR1 SGHVT and CDR2 SQSDAQ. This CDR3 comprises 11 residues.

This clone was counted between two and nine times. The chain recombines TRBV27 with TRBJ1-2; 8 bases line up with TRBD1. V shed 8 bases, J shed 3 bases, and the junction held 14 bases outside the gene matches. This CDR3 region has 16 residues. Germline V gives CDR1 MNHEY, CDR2 SMNVEV (reference sequence). Here the CDR3 reads CASLGRPPGGDYGYTF. The CDR3 DNA reads as TGTGCCAGCTTAGGACGTCCCCCAGGGGGCGACTATGGCTACACCTTC.

The V gene is TRBV2, the J gene TRBJ2-1, with 10 bases aligning to TRBD2. Trimming removed 0 bases from V and 9 bases from J; junction bases left unmatched: 5. Germline V gene sequence: CDR1 SNHLY, CDR2 FYNNEI. The CDR3 is 15 residues long. The DNA for the CDR3 is TGTGCCAGCAGTGAAGCGCGCGGGACTAGCGCTGAGCAGTTCTTC. Protein sequence: CASSEARGTSAEQFF.

The genes are TRBV5-1 and TRBJ2-7; D not certain. The CDR3 consists of 14 residues. V was cut by 0 bases and J by 3 bases, with 10 bases left in between. Germline CDR1 reads SGHRS; CDR2 reads YFSETQ. The CDR3 loop is CASSLGQVIYEQYF. The DNA of the CDR3 is TGCGCCAGCAGCTTGGGGCAGGTGATCTACGAGCAGTACTTC.

The rearrangement uses TRBV5-1 and TRBJ2-2; D might be TRBD1 (6 bases). The V gene's germline CDR1 is SGHRS and CDR2 YFSETQ. CDR3 length: 14 residues. V was cut by 5 bases and J by 1 base, with 9 bases left in between. The CDR3 DNA reads TGCGCCAGCAGTATGACAGGGAACACCGGGGAGCTGTTTTTT. It specifies CASSMTGNTGELFF.

The chain uses TRBV6-1 and TRBJ2-7, with 9 nucleotides matching TRBD1. V lost 8 bases and J lost 4; bases outside the gene matches: 6. The CDR3 length is 13 residues. Germline V gives CDR1 MNHNS, CDR2 SASEGT. The CDR3 here is CASGGQGYYEQYF. CDR3 nucleotide sequence: TGTGCCAGCGGGGGACAGGGTTATTACGAGCAGTACTTC.

This chain joins TRBV6-5 and TRBJ1-2; 10 nucleotides match TRBD1. Germline-derived CDR1 and CDR2 are MNHEY and SVGAGI. CDR3 length equals 13 residues. Trimming took 6 bases from V and 8 from J; bases not matched to a gene: 6. The CDR3 DNA reads as TGTGCCAGCAGGCAGGACAGGGGGGCCGGCTACACCTTC. Its protein is CASRQDRGAGYTF.